What follows are 32 T cell receptor beta chains derived from one specimen sequenced in a study of CD8 T cells in Susac syndrome. RNA totalling roughly 0.5 to 1 ug underwent reverse transcription with random hexamers. TCRdb recomputed calls from the immunoSEQ multiplex PCR reads with MiXCR, one row per CDR3 protein. The data hold approximately 150,000 distinct CDR3 sequences, with 80% to 95% observed a single time. Sequenced sample: CD4+ T cells from PBMCs. Every receptor here comes from a human donor in good health.

The CDR3 spells CASSPQEKATGKETQYF. Written as DNA, the CDR3 is TGCGCCAGCAGCCCCCAGGAGAAGGCGACAGGGAAAGAGACCCAGTACTTC. J is TRBJ2-5 and V is TRBV5-1; 7 bases are shared with TRBD1. J was trimmed by 3 bases and V by 4 bases; bases with no gene match: 15. Looked up from germline, CDR1 is SGHRS and CDR2 is YFSETQ. There are 17 residues in the CDR3.

In this sample, this clonotype turned up once. This chain uses TRBV19 with TRBJ2-7, with 12 bases lining up with TRBD1. Germline-derived CDR1 and CDR2 are LNHDA and SQIVND (reference sequence). The CDR3 runs 15 residues. Losses at the gene ends were 6 bases for V and 2 bases for J; bases not matched to a gene: 5. The CDR3 DNA reads TGTGCCAGTAGCAGGGGACAGGGGGCACCCTACGAGCAGTACTTC. Translating gives CASSRGQGAPYEQYF.

The rearrangement links TRBV6-2 or TRBV6-3 to TRBJ1-1; D unclear. V was trimmed by 2 bases and J by 5 bases, leaving 9 bases between them. The germline V gene encodes CDR1 MNHEY and CDR2 SVGEGT. CDR3 length equals 13 residues. The CDR3, as DNA: TGTGCCAGCAGTTACCCCCTCCGGACTGAAGCTTTCTTT. This codes for CASSYPLRTEAFF.

Comments on this clonotype: A junction end diverges from the germline sequence, so it may reflect a read error. The chain carries TRBV20-1 and TRBJ1-1, with 8 bases identical to TRBD1. This CDR3 has 11 residues. Germline V gives CDR1 DFQATT, CDR2 SNEGSKA (reference sequence). CDR3 residues: CSAPGQDLVLF. CDR3 DNA: TGCAGTGCTCCGGGACAGGATTTAGTTCTCTTT.

The CDR3 DNA is TGTGCCAGCTCAATGCAGGGGAAGGATCAGCCCCAGCATTTT. This codes for CASSMQGKDQPQHF. V usage is TRBV18 and J usage is TRBJ1-5; TRBD1 is a possible D gene (6 bases). The CDR3 contains 14 residues. Germline assignment: CDR1 KGHSH and CDR2 LQKENI. Deletions cut 5 bases from V and 5 bases from J, with 13 bases between. Full variable domain (remainder filled in from reference TRBV18 and TRBJ1-5): NAGVMQNPRHLVRRRGQEARLRCSPMKGHSHVYWYRQLPEEGLKFMVYLQKENIIDESGMPKERFSAEFPKEGPSILRIQQVVRGDSAAYFCASSMQGKDQPQHFGDGTRLSIL.

The chain combines TRBV21-1 with TRBJ1-4; the tabulated D call, TRBD1, remains unverified against the DNA. TRBV21-1 is marked as a pseudogene. There are 16 residues in the CDR3. CDR3 sequence reads: CASSRDRPSTNEKLFF. As DNA, the CDR3 is TGTGCCAGCAGCAGGGACAGGCCTTCAACTAATGAAAAACTGTTTTTT.

This clonotype was seen only once. This chain joins TRBV7-9 and TRBJ2-7; no clear D. This CDR3 has 14 amino acids. V was trimmed by 5 bases and J by 0 bases, leaving 11 bases between them. CDR1 and CDR2 from the germline V gene are SEHNR and FQNEAQ (reference sequence). This CDR3 is CASSPPWGSYEQYF. In DNA form, the CDR3 reads TGTGCCAGCAGCCCCCCCTGGGGCTCCTACGAGCAGTACTTC. Drawing the rest from reference TRBV7-9 and TRBJ2-7, the complete variable domain is DTGVSQNPRHKITKRGQNVTFRCDPISEHNRLYWYRQTLGQGPEFLTYFQNEAQLEKSRLLSDRFSAERPKGSFSTLEIQRTEQGDSAMYLCASSPPWGSYEQYFGPGTRLTVT.

V and J are TRBV20-1 and TRBJ2-2; 14 bases align to TRBD2. CDR3 length equals 17 residues. Germline loops: CDR1 DFQATT, CDR2 SNEGSKA (reference sequence). With V trimmed by 5 bases and J by 0 bases, 5 bases remained unmatched. As DNA, the CDR3 is TGCAGTGCTTCCCCGGGACTAGCGGGGGCGAACACCGGGGAGCTGTTTTTT. Translated: CSASPGLAGANTGELFF.

The genes are TRBV3-1 and TRBJ2-7; TRBD1 agrees at 7 bases. V shed 3 bases and J 4 bases; nucleotides not matched to a gene: 12. Germline lookup yields CDR1 LGHDT and CDR2 YNNKEL (reference sequence). This CDR3 spans 16 amino acids. CDR3 protein: CASSQGFGTVIYEQYF. The CDR3 DNA is TGTGCCAGCAGCCAGGGATTCGGGACAGTGATATACGAGCAGTACTTC.

The chain carries TRBV18 and TRBJ2-2; possibly TRBD1 or TRBD2 for D (5 bases each). The germline gives CDR1 KGHSH, CDR2 LQKENI. This CDR3 spans 14 amino acids. Trimming took off 8 bases at V and 4 bases at J, with 14 bases between the two ends. CDR3 bases: TGTGCCAGCCGGACTGACAGACCCACCGGGGAGCTGTTTTTT. Translated: CASRTDRPTGELFF.

The chain carries TRBV7-6 and TRBJ2-5; D not certain. Trimming removed 6 bases at V and 3 bases at J, with 14 bases between. The CDR3 runs to 14 residues. Germline loops: CDR1 SGHVS, CDR2 FNYEAQ. The CDR3 region has the DNA TGTGCCAGCAGTCCCTCGTTGGGGAAAGAGACCCAGTACTTC. It translates to CASSPSLGKETQYF. The whole variable domain, filled in from reference TRBV7-6 and TRBJ2-5, reads GAGVSQSPRYKVTKRGQDVALRCDPISGHVSLYWYRQALGQGPEFLTYFNYEAQQDKSGLPNDRFSAERPEGSISTLTIQRTEQRDSAMYRCASSPSLGKETQYFGPGTRLLVL.

The rearrangement joins TRBV5-6 to TRBJ2-2; D tentatively reads TRBD1 or TRBD2 (5 bases each). CDR1 is SGHDT and CDR2 is YYEEEE in the germline V gene. Trimming removed 5 bases from V and 6 bases from J, with 14 bases in between. The CDR3 has 14 amino acids. This CDR3 reads CASRRTGTSGELFF. CDR3 nucleotides: TGTGCCAGCAGACGAACTGGGACCTCCGGGGAGCTGTTTTTT.

The J gene is TRBJ2-5, the V gene TRBV20-1; tentative D call: TRBD2 (5 bases). The CDR3 has 13 amino acids. The V and J ends lost 3 bases and 4 bases respectively, with 12 bases between them. CDR1 and CDR2 from the germline V gene are DFQATT and SNEGSKA (reference sequence). CDR3 sequence: CSASKGVRETQYF. DNA of the CDR3: TGCAGTGCTAGCAAGGGAGTCCGAGAGACCCAGTACTTC.

The CDR3 nucleotides are TGTGCCAGCAGTGTATACAGGGGCGTGGAGACCCAGTACTTC. Translating it yields CASSVYRGVETQYF. The rearrangement uses TRBV25-1 and TRBJ2-5; TRBD1 agrees at 7 bases. Per the germline V gene, CDR1 is MGHDK and CDR2 is SYGVNS. Unmatched junction bases numbered 7, after V lost 4 bases and J lost 5 bases. The CDR3 is made up of 14 amino acids.

The chain has TRBV27 and TRBJ1-1; weak D call: TRBD1 (6 bases). Germline V gene data show CDR1 as MNHEY and CDR2 as SMNVEV (reference sequence). V lost 3 bases and J 10 bases, leaving 9 bases between the germline ends. This CDR3 has 11 residues. The CDR3 protein is CASSLSGVAFF. CDR3 bases: TGTGCCAGCAGTTTGTCAGGGGTAGCTTTCTTT.

The chain carries TRBV6-4 and TRBJ1-2; D remains unclear. The CDR3 sequence is 13 residues long. Germline V gene data show CDR1 as MRHNA and CDR2 as SNTAGT. The V gene lost 3 bases and the J gene lost 2 bases, with 7 bases spanning the gap. CDR3 coding DNA: TGTGCCAGCAGTGAATCCGGGAACTATGGCTACACCTTC. Its protein is CASSESGNYGYTF.

The chain recombines TRBV10-3 with TRBJ2-5; the D gene is possibly TRBD2 (6 bases). CDR1 is ENHRY and CDR2 is SYGVKD in the germline V gene. CDR3 size: 14 residues. V lost 3 bases and J 5 bases, leaving 13 bases between the germline ends. CDR3 DNA sequence: TGTGCCATCAGTGATTCGGAGGGAAGGGAGACCCAGTACTTC. This translates into CAISDSEGRETQYF.

The V call is TRBV20-1, the J call TRBJ2-2; tentative D call: TRBD2 (6 bases). Trimming pared 3 bases from V and 4 bases from J, leaving 15 bases between. The CDR3 runs 15 residues. Germline V gene sequence: CDR1 DFQATT, CDR2 SNEGSKA (reference sequence). CDR3: CSASFASASTGELFF. The CDR3 DNA is TGCAGTGCTAGCTTCGCTAGCGCGAGCACCGGGGAGCTGTTTTTT.

V gene TRBV9 combines with J gene TRBJ2-7; either TRBD1 or TRBD2 may supply D (6 bases each). Germline values: CDR1 SGDLS, CDR2 YYNGEE. V was shortened by 3 bases and J by 6 bases, with 13 bases between the two germline ends. The CDR3 covers 13 residues. This CDR3 reads CASSEEQGGEQYF. The CDR3, as DNA: TGTGCCAGCAGCGAGGAACAGGGAGGCGAGCAGTACTTC.

The rearrangement joins TRBV19 to TRBJ1-2; tentatively, D is TRBD1 (6 bases). V was trimmed by 6 bases and J by 3 bases, leaving 8 bases between them. The CDR3 extends over 12 amino acids. Germline V gene lookup returns CDR1 LNHDA and CDR2 SQIVND (reference sequence). For the CDR3, the DNA is TGTGCCAGTAGGACAGGATACTATGGCTACACCTTC. Protein sequence: CASRTGYYGYTF.

The chain combines TRBV5-1 with TRBJ2-5; a possible D gene is TRBD1 (6 bases). The CDR3 totals 14 residues. Trimming left V 3 bases short and J 5 bases short, with 14 bases between. The germline CDR1 and CDR2 sequences are SGHRS and YFSETQ. DNA of the CDR3: TGCGCCAGCAGCTCTACTCAGGGGATGGAGACCCAGTACTTC. It specifies CASSSTQGMETQYF.

In this sample, this clonotype turned up a few times. The chain links TRBV19 to TRBJ1-1; D gene unclear. V lost 5 bases and J lost 0, with 10 bases in between. CDR1 and CDR2 from the germline V gene are LNHDA and SQIVND (reference sequence). The CDR3 runs to 14 residues. This CDR3 is CASSPQALNTEAFF. CDR3 sequence (DNA): TGTGCCAGTAGTCCCCAGGCGTTGAACACTGAAGCTTTCTTT.

The chain combines TRBV7-3 with TRBJ2-2, with a weak D call TRBD2 (5 bases). The V gene lost 4 bases and the J gene lost 5 bases, with 14 bases spanning the gap. Per germline, CDR1 SGHTA and CDR2 FQGTGA. The CDR3 loop spans 15 amino acids. CDR3 sequence: CASSSYPPGTGELFF. The CDR3 coding sequence is TGTGCCAGCAGCTCCTACCCCCCGGGGACCGGGGAGCTGTTTTTT.

The chain is built from TRBV10-3 and TRBJ2-7; weak D call: TRBD1 (6 bases). The CDR3 has 11 residues. Germline V gives CDR1 ENHRY, CDR2 SYGVKD. Trimming cost V 8 bases and J 2 bases, with 7 bases left between them. The CDR3 region has the DNA TGTGCCATCCGACAGGCCTACGAGCAGTACTTC. Its protein product is CAIRQAYEQYF.

The V call is TRBV7-9, the J call TRBJ1-1; the D gene is possibly TRBD1 (5 bases). The CDR3 contains 14 residues. Germline CDR1 and CDR2: SEHNR and FQNEAQ (reference sequence). Deletions cut 5 bases from V and 0 bases from J, with 10 bases between. The DNA for the CDR3 is TGTGCCAGCAGCCCTACAGGAGTGAACACTGAAGCTTTCTTT. It specifies CASSPTGVNTEAFF.

The CDR3 nucleotides read TGCGCCAGCAGTCAAGGGACAGCTAACTATGGCTACACCTTC. It specifies CASSQGTANYGYTF. This chain uses TRBV23-1 with TRBJ1-2, with TRBD1 matching over 7 bases. TRBV23-1 is an ORF for which the function is uncertain. CDR3 length equals 14 residues. After removal of 2 bases from V and 0 bases from J, the junction contained 0 bases not matched to a gene.

The chain is built from TRBV20-1 and TRBJ2-1, with 8 bases fitting TRBD2. V lost 4 bases and J lost 4; bases outside the gene matches: 9. Looked up from germline, CDR1 is DFQATT and CDR2 is SNEGSKA (reference sequence). The CDR3 length is 15 residues. The CDR3 DNA sequence: TGCAGTGCTACCACCGGGACTAGTTCGTACAATGAGCAGTTCTTC. Amino acids: CSATTGTSSYNEQFF.

The chain employs TRBV7-8 and TRBJ2-5, with D perhaps matching TRBD1 or TRBD2 (7 bases each). The germline V and J ends were trimmed by 5 bases and 4 bases, with 17 bases remaining between them. Germline V gene data show CDR1 as SGHVS and CDR2 as FQNEAQ. The CDR3 spans 15 residues. The CDR3 loop is CASSIRGRVGETQYF. DNA of the CDR3: TGTGCCAGCAGCATCAGGGGGAGGGTTGGAGAGACCCAGTACTTC.

J is TRBJ1-2 and V is TRBV6-5; D gene uncertain. This CDR3 comprises 14 residues. Germline CDR1 and CDR2: MNHEY and SVGAGI. With 0 bases removed from V and 4 bases from J, the gap between germline ends came to 9 bases. The CDR3 here is CASSYSRQLYGYTF. Here the CDR3 DNA reads TGTGCCAGCAGTTACTCGAGGCAGCTCTATGGCTACACCTTC.

The chain employs TRBV7-2 and TRBJ1-6, with D uncertain. Germline V lookup: CDR1 SGHTA, CDR2 FQGNSA. V lost 1 base, J lost 8 bases, and 12 bases lay in between. The CDR3 runs to 15 residues. CDR3 protein: CASSLGATTHSPLHF. The CDR3, as DNA: TGTGCCAGCAGCTTAGGGGCAACTACACATTCACCCCTCCACTTT. Combining the CDR3 with reference TRBV7-2 and TRBJ1-6 gives the whole variable domain GAGVSQSPSNKVTEKGKDVELRCDPISGHTALYWYRQSLGQGLEFLIYFQGNSAPDKSGLPSDRFSAERTGGSVSTLTIQRTQQEDSAVYLCASSLGATTHSPLHFGNGTRLTVT.

The rearrangement links TRBV30 to TRBJ1-6; perhaps TRBD1 as D (6 bases). From germline, CDR1 is GTSNPN and CDR2 SVGIG (reference sequence). The CDR3 loop spans 15 amino acids. The V gene lost 4 bases and the J gene lost 3 bases, with 13 bases spanning the gap. The CDR3 DNA follows: TGTGCCTGGACCCCCGGGGGACACTATAATTCACCCCTCCACTTT. It specifies CAWTPGGHYNSPLHF.

CDR3 in DNA: TGCAGTGCTAGAGTGGGACAGGGCTATGGCTACACCTTC. Protein product: CSARVGQGYGYTF. The rearrangement uses TRBV20-1 and TRBJ1-2, with 9 bases fitting TRBD1. This CDR3 contains 13 residues. From germline, CDR1 is DFQATT and CDR2 SNEGSKA (reference sequence). The V and J ends lost 1 base and 4 bases, in that order; junction bases with no gene match: 1.